Described below is a single T cell receptor beta chain sequence and its context. Its target is not known. These data belong to a study of shared clonotypes between healthy human individuals. Study summary: Those who served as donors were a couple of women and a few men between the ages of 18 and 49. CD4 naive and memory got three plates each, CD8 naive two, CD8 memory one. The study, taken as a whole, reports: Around 5.4% of naive CD4 clonotypes were common to several donors.

The germline CDR1 and CDR2 sequences are LNHNV and YYDKDF (reference sequence). V was trimmed by 1 base and J by 0 bases, leaving 8 bases between them. This CDR3 comprises 15 residues. The protocol was immunoSEQ multiplex PCR, while the TCRdb copy is restricted to in-frame clones and leaves out a portion. The table has millions of clones, over 90% seen once; the top ten hold 0.39%. A split of CD4+ cells into CD45RA+ naive and CD45RA-negative memory subsets was performed. The TCR originated in a man between 18 and 29 years old in good health. Some clones in this sample may be carry-over from other donors' samples. Sequencing was performed on naive CD4+ T cells from PBMCs. The subset was: CD45RA+ positively selected. The genes are TRBV15 and TRBJ2-3; D uncertain. CDR3: CATSRVADSTDTQYF. The CDR3 DNA reads TGTGCCACCAGCAGAGTGGCGGATAGCACAGATACGCAGTATTTT. The full variable domain, in which reference TRBV15 and TRBJ2-3 provide the parts outside the CDR3, is DAMVIQNPRYQVTQFGKPVTLSCSQTLNHNVMYWYQQKSSQAPKLLFHYYDKDFNNEADTPDNFQSRRPNTSFCFLDIRSPGLGDTAMYLCATSRVADSTDTQYFGPGTRLTVL.